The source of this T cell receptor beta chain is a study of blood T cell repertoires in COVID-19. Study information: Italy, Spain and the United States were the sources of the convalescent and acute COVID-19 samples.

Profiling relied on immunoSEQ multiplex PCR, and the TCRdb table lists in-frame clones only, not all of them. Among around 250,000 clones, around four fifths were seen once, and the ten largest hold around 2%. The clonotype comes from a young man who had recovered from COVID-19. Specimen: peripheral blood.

CDR3 bases: TGTGCCAGCAGCCAAAATCTTCTACAGGGCGAAACTGAAGCTTTCTTT. It is translated as CASSQNLLQGETEAFF. The chain joins TRBV14 to TRBJ1-1, with D tentatively TRBD1 (6 bases). From germline, CDR1 is SGHDN and CDR2 FVKESK. Between the trimmed V and J ends, which lost 2 bases and 5 bases, there was a span of 18 bases. The CDR3 contains 16 residues.